What follows are 31 T cell receptor beta chains derived from one specimen sequenced in a study of OX40 agonist ivuxolimab in advanced cancers. The protocol was immunoSEQ multiplex PCR, while the TCRdb copy is restricted to in-frame clones and leaves out a portion. This table has almost 50,000 clones, around 84% appearing once. Material: CD4+ or CD8+ T cells sorted from blood, obtained in a trial of the OX40 agonist ivuxolimab. The source of these receptors is an adult with an advanced solid tumor such as melanoma, head and neck, liver or kidney cancer.

The J gene is TRBJ1-6, the V gene TRBV28; D gene unclear. The V end lost 5 bases, the J end lost 10 bases, and 9 bases lay between the germline ends. CDR3 length equals 12 residues. From germline, CDR1 is MDHEN and CDR2 SYDVKM. The CDR3 DNA is TGTGCCAGCAGTCCTGCCGTATCACCCCTCCACTTT. Its translation: CASSPAVSPLHF.

A note on this clone: Other DNA variants within this sample encode the same CDR3. V usage is TRBV7-2 and J usage is TRBJ2-5; D is unclear. CDR3 length: 11 residues. The germline V gene encodes CDR1 SGHTA and CDR2 FQGNSA. V was shortened by 3 bases and J by 2 bases, with 1 base between the two germline ends. CDR3 coding DNA: TGTGCCAGCAGCTTTCAAGAGACCCAGTACTTC. Translated: CASSFQETQYF. Full variable domain (rest looked up from reference TRBV7-2 and TRBJ2-5): GAGVSQSPSNKVTEKGKDVELRCDPISGHTALYWYRQSLGQGLEFLIYFQGNSAPDKSGLPSDRFSAERTGGSVSTLTIQRTQQEDSAVYLCASSFQETQYFGPGTRLLVL.

V and J are TRBV6-1 and TRBJ1-1; the match to TRBD1 covers 7 bases. Trimming removed 2 bases from V and 1 base from J; junction bases left unmatched: 4. Germline V gene data show CDR1 as MNHNS and CDR2 as SASEGT. The length of the CDR3 is 15 residues. CDR3 loop: CASSELGGRNTEAFF. CDR3 bases: TGTGCCAGCAGTGAACTAGGGGGCCGGAACACTGAAGCTTTCTTT.

V usage is TRBV9 and J usage is TRBJ2-3; 10 bases are a match to TRBD2. Trimming took 7 bases from V and 0 from J; bases not matched to a gene: 11. The CDR3 spans 17 residues. CDR1 is SGDLS and CDR2 is YYNGEE in the germline V gene. The DNA for the CDR3 is TGTGCCAGCCAGGGAGGACTAGCGGACCCTAGCACAGATACGCAGTATTTT. Translated: CASQGGLADPSTDTQYF.

This rearrangement joins TRBV7-9 to TRBJ1-5; 9 positions match TRBD1. The CDR3 totals 18 residues. The V and J ends lost 4 bases and 1 base, in that order; junction bases with no gene match: 11. Germline V gene lookup returns CDR1 SEHNR and CDR2 FQNEAQ (reference sequence). Written as DNA, the CDR3 is TGTGCCAGCAGCTCCGCTGAAGGACAGGGGTTGAGCAATCAGCCCCAGCATTTT. It is translated as CASSSAEGQGLSNQPQHF. Drawing the rest from reference TRBV7-9 and TRBJ1-5, the complete variable domain is DTGVSQNPRHKITKRGQNVTFRCDPISEHNRLYWYRQTLGQGPEFLTYFQNEAQLEKSRLLSDRFSAERPKGSFSTLEIQRTEQGDSAMYLCASSSAEGQGLSNQPQHFGDGTRLSIL.

The chain uses TRBV6-6 and TRBJ2-3, with 10 bases that match TRBD2. CDR1 is MNHNY and CDR2 is SVGAGI in the germline V gene (reference sequence). This CDR3 has 16 residues. V lost 1 base to trimming and J lost 7 bases; unmatched junction nucleotides: 8. This CDR3 reads CASSYFLAGGANTQYF. The CDR3, as DNA: TGTGCCAGCAGTTACTTCTTAGCGGGAGGAGCGAATACGCAGTATTTT.

The chain has TRBV13 and TRBJ2-7, with D maybe TRBD2 (5 bases). Deletions cut 3 bases from V and 3 bases from J, with 12 bases between. Per the germline V gene, CDR1 is PRHDT and CDR2 is FYEKMQ (reference sequence). The CDR3 covers 14 residues. The CDR3: CASSFDERDYEQYF. CDR3 coding DNA: TGTGCCAGCAGCTTCGATGAACGGGACTACGAGCAGTACTTC.

The chain combines TRBV2 with TRBJ1-1; D not certain. V shed 5 bases and J shed 2 bases, with 9 bases lying between them. CDR3 length equals 13 residues. Germline values: CDR1 SNHLY, CDR2 FYNNEI. The chain's CDR3 is CASSRGFNTEAFF. Written as DNA, the CDR3 is TGTGCCAGCAGTCGGGGATTTAACACTGAAGCTTTCTTT.

This chain uses TRBV2 with TRBJ2-7; possibly TRBD2 for D (5 bases). Deletions cut 5 bases from V and 7 bases from J, with 18 bases between. Germline-derived CDR1 and CDR2 are SNHLY and FYNNEI. The CDR3 spans 14 residues. Here the CDR3 DNA reads TGTGCCAGCAGTAGAGGGCAGAGGAGTGGGGAGCAGTACTTC. This translates into CASSRGQRSGEQYF. The whole variable domain, remainder taken from reference TRBV2 and TRBJ2-7, is EPEVTQTPSHQVTQMGQEVILRCVPISNHLYFYWYRQILGQKVEFLVSFYNNEISEKSEIFDDQFSVERPDGSNFTLKIRSTKLEDSAMYFCASSRGQRSGEQYFGPGTRLTVT.

The chain couples TRBV11-3 to TRBJ2-5; 7 bases line up with TRBD1. J lost 2 bases, V lost 5 bases, and 8 bases had no gene match. Germline CDR1 and CDR2: SGHNT and YENEEA. CDR3 length equals 15 residues. The CDR3 DNA follows: TGTGCCAGCAGCCAGGGGACAGTCACACAAGAGACCCAGTACTTC. Its protein is CASSQGTVTQETQYF.

The J gene is TRBJ2-2, the V gene TRBV7-3, with D unclear. Germline-derived CDR1 and CDR2 are SGHTA and FQGTGA. Trimming took 7 bases from V and 7 from J, leaving 7 bases between them. CDR3 size: 11 residues. For the CDR3, the DNA is TGTGCCAGCACGGAAGGCGGGGAGCTGTTTTTT. Translated, it gives CASTEGGELFF.

The chain uses TRBV4-1 and TRBJ2-1, with 9 bases that match TRBD1. CDR3 size: 17 residues. CDR1 MGHRA and CDR2 YSYEKL come from the germline V gene. The ends lost 3 bases at V and 3 bases at J; junction bases unmatched: 9. CDR3 sequence: CASSQGPGTGYYNEQFF. Here the CDR3 DNA reads TGCGCCAGCAGCCAGGGTCCCGGGACAGGGTACTACAATGAGCAGTTCTTC.

V gene TRBV6-6 combines with J gene TRBJ1-1, with D tentatively TRBD1 (5 bases). CDR3 length equals 14 residues. CDR1 and CDR2 from the germline V gene are MNHNY and SVGAGI (reference sequence). Trimming removed 6 bases from V and 5 bases from J, with 16 bases in between. For the CDR3, the DNA is TGTGCCAGCAGCCCCCCTTCGGGGGGGACTGAAGCTTTCTTT. Amino acid sequence: CASSPPSGGTEAFF.

J is TRBJ2-7 and V is TRBV15; D is undetermined. The CDR3 consists of 14 residues. Germline V gene data show CDR1 as LNHNV and CDR2 as YYDKDF (reference sequence). V dropped 3 bases and J dropped 0 bases, with 9 bases sitting between them. The CDR3 DNA is TGTGCCACCAGCAGGGAACAGAGCTCCTACGAGCAGTACTTC. As protein: CATSREQSSYEQYF.

The chain carries TRBV7-2 and TRBJ2-7; 11 bases match TRBD1. This CDR3 has 16 residues. V was clipped by 5 bases and J by 2 bases; unmatched bases: 8. Germline CDR1 and CDR2: SGHTA and FQGNSA. The CDR3 nucleotides are TGTGCCAGCAGCCGCTACGGACAGGGGGCCCCCTACGAGCAGTACTTC. It specifies CASSRYGQGAPYEQYF.

The rearrangement links TRBV6-6 to TRBJ2-7, with D possibly TRBD1 on 6 matching bases. Per germline, CDR1 MNHNY and CDR2 SVGAGI (reference sequence). The V end was cut by 5 bases, the J end by 6 bases, with 17 bases between. This CDR3 has 14 amino acids. The CDR3 reads CASSPGQGIGEQYF. CDR3 nucleotides: TGTGCCAGCAGTCCGGGTCAGGGGATAGGCGAGCAGTACTTC.

This chain joins TRBV9 and TRBJ2-1; 8 bases fit TRBD2. V trimming: 0 bases; J trimming: 8 bases; junction bases outside the gene matches: 10. The CDR3 is 16 amino acids. Per the germline V gene, CDR1 is SGDLS and CDR2 is YYNGEE. The CDR3 DNA reads TGTGCCAGCAGCGTAGCCAGCGGGAGAGAATCGGATGAGCAGTTCTTC. It codes for CASSVASGRESDEQFF.

This clone occurred a few times. The chain combines TRBV6-1 with TRBJ1-1; 7 bases align to TRBD1. The CDR3 loop spans 13 amino acids. V gave up 5 bases and J gave up 6 bases; unmatched junction bases: 6. CDR1 is MNHNS, CDR2 SASEGT, per germline. CDR3 loop: CASSFTGASEAFF. CDR3 sequence (DNA): TGTGCCAGCAGTTTTACAGGGGCCTCTGAAGCTTTCTTT.

This clone has just one count. The chain recombines TRBV28 with TRBJ2-7, with TRBD1 as a possible D gene (6 bases). The CDR3 contains 13 residues. Per germline, CDR1 MDHEN and CDR2 SYDVKM. V was shortened by 3 bases and J by 6 bases, with 12 bases between the two germline ends. The CDR3 DNA follows: TGTGCCAGCAGTTTCTCTGACAGGCTCGAGCAGTACTTC. Its protein product is CASSFSDRLEQYF.

The chain recombines TRBV28 with TRBJ2-1, with 8 bases fitting TRBD1. The ends lost 5 bases at V and 5 bases at J; junction bases unmatched: 8. Germline V CDR1 and CDR2: MDHEN, SYDVKM. The CDR3 has 15 residues. The CDR3 region has the DNA TGTGCCAGCAGTCCAACGGACAGGGTTGACAATGAGCAGTTCTTC. Its protein is CASSPTDRVDNEQFF.

The V and J genes are TRBV5-1 and TRBJ2-3; 13 positions agree with TRBD2. V trimming: 2 bases; J trimming: 5 bases; junction bases outside the gene matches: 5. CDR3 length: 16 residues. Germline lookup yields CDR1 SGHRS and CDR2 YFSETQ. For the CDR3, the DNA is TGCGCCAGCAGCTTCCGACTAGCGGGAGGTAGAGATACGCAGTATTTT. Encoded protein: CASSFRLAGGRDTQYF. Using reference TRBV5-1 and TRBJ2-3 for the parts outside the CDR3, the full variable domain is KAGVTQTPRYLIKTRGQQVTLSCSPISGHRSVSWYQQTPGQGLQFLFEYFSETQRNKGNFPGRFSGRQFSNSRSEMNVSTLELGDSALYLCASSFRLAGGRDTQYFGPGTRLTVL.

The chain couples TRBV5-4 to TRBJ2-7, with 10 bases fitting TRBD2. Per germline, CDR1 SGHNT and CDR2 YYREEE (reference sequence). The CDR3 is 15 amino acids. V gave up 4 bases and J gave up 2 bases; unmatched junction bases: 6. The CDR3 DNA sequence: TGTGCCAGCAGCATGGCGAGCGGGAGGGCCTACGAGCAGTACTTC. This gives the protein CASSMASGRAYEQYF.

The rearrangement links TRBV28 to TRBJ1-2; D possibly corresponds to TRBD1 (6 bases). CDR3 length: 15 residues. Trimming cost V 3 bases and J 2 bases, with 13 bases left between them. Germline values: CDR1 MDHEN, CDR2 SYDVKM. As DNA, the CDR3 is TGTGCCAGCAGTTTTGCCGACAGGAGGAACTATGGCTACACCTTC. Residues: CASSFADRRNYGYTF.

This clone is medium-sized in the sample. The chain recombines TRBV7-9 with TRBJ1-2, with D maybe TRBD1 (6 bases). V gave up 3 bases and J gave up 4 bases, with 9 bases separating them. The CDR3 length is 13 residues. CDR1 SEHNR and CDR2 FQNEAQ come from the germline V gene (reference sequence). The CDR3: CASSFGQFYGYTF. CDR3 coding DNA: TGTGCCAGCAGCTTCGGACAGTTCTATGGCTACACCTTC.

V usage is TRBV4-2 and J usage is TRBJ2-7, with no clear D. Looked up from germline, CDR1 is LGHNA and CDR2 is YNFKEQ. V was clipped by 2 bases and J by 7 bases, with 15 bases between them. CDR3 size: 14 residues. CDR3 in amino acids: CASSQHPRASEQYF. In DNA, the CDR3 is TGTGCCAGCAGCCAACACCCACGAGCATCGGAGCAGTACTTC.

This clone was counted between two and nine times. The chain is built from TRBV7-2 and TRBJ2-2, with TRBD1 matching 7 bases. Germline loops: CDR1 SGHTA, CDR2 FQGNSA. The CDR3 is 14 residues long. V lost 4 bases, J lost 5 bases, and 4 bases stayed unmatched. Here the CDR3 DNA reads TGTGCCAGCAGCTCGACAGGGTTTACCGGGGAGCTGTTTTTT. It encodes CASSSTGFTGELFF.

J is TRBJ2-3 and V is TRBV11-2; TRBD1 aligns across 7 bases. The germline gives CDR1 SGHAT, CDR2 FQNNGV. V lost 3 bases, J lost 2 bases, and 2 bases stayed unmatched. There are 14 residues in the CDR3. This CDR3 is CASSLDRHTDTQYF. As DNA, the CDR3 is TGTGCCAGCAGCTTGGACAGGCACACAGATACGCAGTATTTT.

The V call is TRBV19, the J call TRBJ2-7; 10 bases agree with TRBD2. With 7 bases clipped from V and 4 bases from J, the junction kept 7 bases outside the gene matches. Per germline, CDR1 LNHDA and CDR2 SQIVND (reference sequence). This CDR3 contains 14 residues. CDR3: CASMISSGSYEQYF. As DNA, the CDR3 is TGTGCCAGTATGATCTCTAGCGGGAGTTACGAGCAGTACTTC.

The rearrangement links TRBV5-4 to TRBJ1-3, with D possibly TRBD1 on 6 matching bases. The CDR3 loop spans 14 amino acids. Trimming stripped 4 bases from V and 2 bases from J, with 10 bases between. Germline CDR1 is SGHNT and CDR2 is YYREEE (reference sequence). The CDR3 DNA follows: TGTGCCAGCAGCCTCAGGGGTACTGGAAACACCATATATTTT. Translated: CASSLRGTGNTIYF. Full variable domain (rest looked up from reference TRBV5-4 and TRBJ1-3): ETGVTQSPTHLIKTRGQQVTLRCSSQSGHNTVSWYQQALGQGPQFIFQYYREEENGRGNFPPRFSGLQFPNYSSELNVNALELDDSALYLCASSLRGTGNTIYFGEGSWLTVV.

The gene calls are TRBV6-5 and TRBJ1-2, with D perhaps TRBD1 (5 bases). The V end lost 0 bases, the J end lost 8 bases, and 19 bases lay between the germline ends. The CDR3 is 16 residues long. The germline V gene encodes CDR1 MNHEY and CDR2 SVGAGI. CDR3 sequence (DNA): TGTGCCAGCAGTTACTCCCGGGACGGCTACCCTATCGGCTACACCTTC. Translation: CASSYSRDGYPIGYTF.

This clone was seen only a few times. The chain has TRBV2 and TRBJ2-3; 7 nucleotides align to TRBD2. The V gene's germline CDR1 is SNHLY and CDR2 FYNNEI. The junction had 15 bases not matched to a gene; V was cut back by 8 bases and J by 4 bases. The CDR3 sequence is 16 residues long. The CDR3 DNA follows: TGTGCCAGCTGTCCCGGGCGGGGACTAACCCCAGATACGCAGTATTTT. Amino acids: CASCPGRGLTPDTQYF.